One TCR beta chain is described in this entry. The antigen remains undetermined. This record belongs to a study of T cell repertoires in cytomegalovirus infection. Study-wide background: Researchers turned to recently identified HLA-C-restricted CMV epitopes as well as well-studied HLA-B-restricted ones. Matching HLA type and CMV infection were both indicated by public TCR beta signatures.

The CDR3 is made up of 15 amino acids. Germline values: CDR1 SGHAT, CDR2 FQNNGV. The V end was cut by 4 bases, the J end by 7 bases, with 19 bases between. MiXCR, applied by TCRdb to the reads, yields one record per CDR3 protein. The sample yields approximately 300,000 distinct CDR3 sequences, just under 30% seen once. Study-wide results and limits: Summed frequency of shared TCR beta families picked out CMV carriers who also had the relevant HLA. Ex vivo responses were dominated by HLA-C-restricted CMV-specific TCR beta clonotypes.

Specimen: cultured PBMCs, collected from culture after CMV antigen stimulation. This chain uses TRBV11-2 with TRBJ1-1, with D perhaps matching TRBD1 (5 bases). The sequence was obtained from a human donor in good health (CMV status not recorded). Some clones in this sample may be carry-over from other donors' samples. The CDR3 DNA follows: TGTGCCAGCAGCTGGGGGGGTCGGGGATGGGGTGAAGCTTTCTTT. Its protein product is CASSWGGRGWGEAFF.